The 22 T cell receptor beta chains listed next were all sequenced from one sample in a study of cytomegalovirus exposure and HLA in healthy donors. The PCR used 60 Vbeta and 13 Jbeta primers. Produced via immunoSEQ multiplex PCR; TCRdb's table is partial and in-frame only. The sample lists more than 85,000 clones; just under 70% were seen once. The material sequenced was PBMCs. Source of these receptors: a woman between 65 and 79 years old in good health and CMV-seropositive.

J is TRBJ1-5 and V is TRBV4-1; perhaps TRBD1 as D (5 bases). V was trimmed by 0 bases and J by 7 bases, leaving 10 bases between them. The CDR3 extends over 14 amino acids. Germline values: CDR1 MGHRA, CDR2 YSYEKL. The chain's CDR3 is CASSQDRVGQPQHF. In nucleotides, the CDR3 is TGCGCCAGCAGCCAAGACAGGGTAGGACAGCCCCAGCATTTT.

The chain has TRBV30 and TRBJ2-3, with D tentatively TRBD1 (5 bases). Between the trimmed V and J ends, which lost 0 bases and 4 bases, there was a span of 14 bases. Looked up from germline, CDR1 is GTSNPN and CDR2 is SVGIG (reference sequence). CDR3 size: 15 residues. The CDR3 DNA follows: TGTGCCTGGAGTGTACCCAGGGTAATCGCAGATACGCAGTATTTT. This encodes CAWSVPRVIADTQYF.

The gene calls are TRBV18 and TRBJ1-6; 8 nucleotides align to TRBD1. Germline assignment: CDR1 KGHSH and CDR2 LQKENI. Trimming at V came to 2 bases and at J to 9 bases, leaving 9 bases not matched to a gene. The CDR3 totals 16 residues. CDR3 amino acids: CASSPGPQGASSPLHF. CDR3 nucleotide sequence: TGTGCCAGCTCACCAGGGCCCCAGGGGGCTAGTTCACCCCTCCACTTT.

V gene TRBV6-1 combines with J gene TRBJ1-1, with 11 nucleotides matching TRBD1. V dropped 4 bases and J dropped 4; count of bases not matched to a gene: 2. Germline-derived CDR1 and CDR2 are MNHNS and SASEGT. The CDR3 has 14 residues. The CDR3 reads CASSAGQGATEAFF. In DNA form, the CDR3 reads TGTGCCAGCAGTGCTGGACAGGGGGCCACTGAAGCTTTCTTT.

The rearrangement uses TRBV5-1 and TRBJ1-1; TRBD1 aligns across 7 bases. V shed 4 bases and J 11 bases; nucleotides not matched to a gene: 14. The CDR3 length is 14 residues. Germline CDR1 is SGHRS and CDR2 is YFSETQ. The DNA of the CDR3 is TGCGCCAGCAGCGAGGGCCAGGGGGTGGGGGCGGCTTTCTTT. Amino acids: CASSEGQGVGAAFF.

The sample holds a few counts of this clone. The rearrangement joins TRBV30 to TRBJ1-5; tentative D call: TRBD1 (5 bases). CDR3 length equals 18 residues. Germline V gene sequence: CDR1 GTSNPN, CDR2 SVGIG (reference sequence). The V gene lost 0 bases and the J gene lost 4 bases, with 22 bases spanning the gap. The CDR3 bases are TGTGCCTGGAGTGTACGGTACGGCAGGGCGCCCCTAAATCAGCCCCAGCATTTT. It translates to CAWSVRYGRAPLNQPQHF.

The rearrangement links TRBV10-3 to TRBJ2-2; no clear D. The germline CDR1 and CDR2 sequences are ENHRY and SYGVKD. Trimming stripped 5 bases from V and 6 bases from J, with 7 bases between. There are 12 residues in the CDR3. As DNA, the CDR3 is TGTGCCATCAGTACTCCGGCCGGGGAGCTGTTTTTT. Its translation: CAISTPAGELFF.

The V gene is TRBV7-8, the J gene TRBJ1-2, with a possible D match to TRBD1 (5 bases). The CDR3 totals 14 residues. Trimming cost V 1 base and J 4 bases, with 10 bases left between them. The germline gives CDR1 SGHVS, CDR2 FQNEAQ. This chain's CDR3 is CASSLGGMAYGYTF. CDR3 DNA sequence: TGTGCCAGCAGCTTAGGGGGCATGGCCTATGGCTACACCTTC.

The chain has TRBV7-8 and TRBJ1-3; D is undetermined. Trimming took off 4 bases at V and 0 bases at J, with 13 bases between the two ends. There are 16 residues in the CDR3. The V gene's germline CDR1 is SGHVS and CDR2 FQNEAQ. The DNA for the CDR3 is TGTGCCAGCAGCTCCGCGGCCGGCCGCTCTGGAAACACCATATATTTT. Protein sequence: CASSSAAGRSGNTIYF.

The chain joins TRBV7-2 to TRBJ2-5; a possible D gene is TRBD1 (5 bases). Germline lookup yields CDR1 SGHTA and CDR2 FQGNSA. The CDR3 length is 13 residues. V shed 6 bases and J shed 4 bases, with 12 bases lying between them. The CDR3 nucleotides are TGTGCCAGCAGTTCCGGCCAGGGAGAGACCCAGTACTTC. It specifies CASSSGQGETQYF. The entire variable domain, with the rest obtained from reference TRBV7-2 and TRBJ2-5, is as follows: GAGVSQSPSNKVTEKGKDVELRCDPISGHTALYWYRQSLGQGLEFLIYFQGNSAPDKSGLPSDRFSAERTGGSVSTLTIQRTQQEDSAVYLCASSSGQGETQYFGPGTRLLVL.

The genes are TRBV5-1 and TRBJ2-7, with D possibly being TRBD2 (6 bases). This CDR3 spans 11 amino acids. CDR1 is SGHRS and CDR2 is YFSETQ in the germline V gene. V was pared by 6 bases and J by 3 bases, with 7 bases between. In DNA, the CDR3 is TGCGCCAGCATGGAGGGCTACGAGCAGTACTTC. This sequence encodes CASMEGYEQYF.

The chain is built from TRBV9 and TRBJ1-2, with D uncertain. The CDR3 totals 13 residues. Germline V gene lookup returns CDR1 SGDLS and CDR2 YYNGEE. V was shortened by 4 bases and J by 8 bases, with 15 bases between the two germline ends. CDR3 DNA sequence: TGTGCCAGCAGCAGGCAGGAGGCGAGGGGCTACACCTTC. This gives the protein CASSRQEARGYTF. Full variable domain (missing parts from reference TRBV9 and TRBJ1-2): DSGVTQTPKHLITATGQRVTLRCSPRSGDLSVYWYQQSLDQGLQFLIQYYNGEERAKGNILERFSAQQFPDLHSELNLSSLELGDSALYFCASSRQEARGYTFGSGTRLTVV.

V gene TRBV2 combines with J gene TRBJ1-5; 8 bases are shared with TRBD1. J was trimmed by 4 bases and V by 3 bases; bases with no gene match: 8. The CDR3 has 16 amino acids. Germline V gene data show CDR1 as SNHLY and CDR2 as FYNNEI. The DNA for the CDR3 is TGTGCCAGCAGTGACGGCCTCAGGGGGCGTAATCAGCCCCAGCATTTT. This translates into CASSDGLRGRNQPQHF.

J is TRBJ2-1 and V is TRBV4-1; D perhaps matches TRBD1 (6 bases). V dropped 0 bases and J dropped 1 base, with 10 bases sitting between them. From germline, CDR1 is MGHRA and CDR2 YSYEKL. This CDR3 comprises 16 residues. CDR3 DNA sequence: TGCGCCAGCAGCCAAGATGGAGACAGGTCCTACAATGAGCAGTTCTTC. Amino acids: CASSQDGDRSYNEQFF.

The V and J genes are TRBV6-5 and TRBJ2-7; the match to TRBD2 covers 7 bases. This CDR3 region has 14 residues. CDR1 and CDR2 (germline): MNHEY, SVGAGI. V lost 5 bases, J lost 4 bases, and 8 bases stayed unmatched. CDR3 loop: CASSNRGGEYEQYF. In DNA form, the CDR3 reads TGTGCCAGCAGTAATCGGGGAGGGGAATACGAGCAGTACTTC.

In the case of this clone: At the DNA level, this CDR3 is encoded by other sequences in the same sample as well. The chain has TRBV9 and TRBJ1-2; D not certain. The V end lost 0 bases, the J end lost 7 bases, and 10 bases lay between the germline ends. The CDR3 covers 13 residues. Germline-derived CDR1 and CDR2 are SGDLS and YYNGEE. This chain's CDR3 is CASSVEAGGGYTF. The CDR3 DNA sequence: TGTGCCAGCAGCGTAGAGGCCGGAGGTGGCTACACCTTC.

The chain has TRBV2 and TRBJ1-2, with 10 bases aligning to TRBD1. The ends lost 6 bases at V and 2 bases at J; junction bases unmatched: 6. Germline loops: CDR1 SNHLY, CDR2 FYNNEI. The CDR3 length is 15 residues. The CDR3 DNA sequence: TGTGCCAGCAGCCTCCGGGGACAGGGGAACTATGGCTACACCTTC. Translating gives CASSLRGQGNYGYTF.

This clone was found a few times. This rearrangement joins TRBV4-1 to TRBJ1-2; D gene uncertain. Deletions cut 4 bases from V and 8 bases from J, with 11 bases between. This CDR3 region has 12 residues. The germline CDR1 and CDR2 sequences are MGHRA and YSYEKL. In nucleotides, the CDR3 is TGCGCCAGCAGCCCCGGGAACGAGGGCTACACCTTC. Translation gives CASSPGNEGYTF.

The chain couples TRBV10-3 to TRBJ2-1; a weak D match, TRBD1 (5 bases). V lost 5 bases to trimming and J lost 5 bases, with 10 bases between them. The CDR3 totals 13 residues. In germline, CDR1 is ENHRY, CDR2 SYGVKD. The CDR3 nucleotides are TGTGCCATCAGTAAACTACAGGACAATGAGCAGTTCTTC. This translates into CAISKLQDNEQFF.

The chain recombines TRBV5-4 with TRBJ2-2, with D unclear. The CDR3 spans 13 residues. Germline CDR1 is SGHNT and CDR2 is YYREEE (reference sequence). Trimming left V 5 bases short and J 1 base short, with 6 bases between. DNA of the CDR3: TGTGCCAGCAGGGGCCAGAACACCGGGGAGCTGTTTTTT. This encodes CASRGQNTGELFF.

This clone was recorded a few times. The CDR3 DNA is TGTGCCAGCAGTCAGGGGCCCAATAGCAATCAGCCCCAGCATTTT. Translated, it gives CASSQGPNSNQPQHF. The chain has TRBV2 and TRBJ1-5; tentative D call: TRBD1 (6 bases). V was shortened by 5 bases and J by 0 bases, with 11 bases between the two germline ends. CDR1 is SNHLY and CDR2 is FYNNEI in the germline V gene. The CDR3 runs to 15 residues.

V and J are TRBV7-8 and TRBJ1-6; 10 nucleotides match TRBD1. The CDR3 totals 17 residues. Trimming at V came to 3 bases and at J to 10 bases, leaving 12 bases not matched to a gene. Germline V CDR1 and CDR2: SGHVS, FQNEAQ. The CDR3 sequence: CASSFRTGGPPHSPLHF. In nucleotides, the CDR3 is TGTGCCAGCAGCTTCCGGACAGGGGGGCCTCCCCACTCACCCCTCCACTTT.